This is a list of T cell receptor beta chains from one sample in a study of metastatic and nonmetastatic thyroid tumors. Using MiXCR, TCRdb reanalyzed the PCR reads. The data show about 70,000 clones, with roughly 18% seen just once and 9.5% to 15% held by the top ten. Sample: blood. These receptors were taken from a female donor with papillary thyroid cancer or a benign thyroid nodule (not recorded which). Some clones in this sample may be carry-over from other donors' samples. Both conserved end residues are part of each CDR3. D genes are given only for firm matches. Size is omitted from some rows. Given values are once, few, many or a class for expanded clones.

>TRBJ2-2|-|few|16|TRBV2
CASSQLQVRDTGGLFF
TGTGCCAGCAGCCAACTTCAGGTGCGGGACACCGGGGGGCTGTTTTTT
>TRBJ2-2|-|-|15|TRBV15
CATSRDRWGTGELFF
TGTGCCACCAGCAGAGACCGTTGGGGAACCGGGGAGCTGTTTTTT
>TRBJ2-3|TRBD2|many|16|TRBV20-1
CSARDHLSGRPDTQYF
TGCAGTGCTAGAGACCATCTTAGCGGGAGGCCAGATACGCAGTATTTT
>TRBJ1-2|-|many|16|TRBV18
CASSPSTSGFNYGYTF
TGTGCCAGCTCACCAAGTACTAGTGGTTTTAACTATGGCTACACCTTC
>TRBJ2-7|TRBD2|-|18|TRBV20-1
CSARDPGLAGGPPYEQYF
TGCAGTGCTAGAGACCCGGGACTAGCGGGAGGGCCGCCCTACGAGCAGTACTTC
>TRBJ2-3|TRBD2|many|16|TRBV6-5
CASSYGGRFQQDTQYF
TGTGCCAGCAGTTACGGCGGGAGGTTCCAACAAGATACGCAGTATTTT
>TRBJ2-7|TRBD2|many|14|TRBV20-1
CSARRSSGSYEQYF
TGCAGTGCTAGACGCTCTAGCGGTTCCTACGAGCAGTACTTC
>TRBJ2-5|-|many|13|TRBV7-8
CASSLAGLETQYF
TGTGCCAGCAGCTTAGCAGGGTTGGAGACCCAGTACTTC
>TRBJ2-3|-|many|16|TRBV5-1
CASSLSGGIGADTQYF
TGCGCCAGCAGCCTTTCGGGCGGGATCGGCGCAGATACGCAGTATTTT
>TRBJ1-1|-|-|10|TRBV28
CASRGTEAFF
TGTGCCAGCAGAGGCACTGAAGCTTTCTTT
>TRBJ2-1|TRBD2|many|14|TRBV6-6
CASSYDGGYNEQFF
TGTGCCAGCAGTTATGACGGGGGGTACAATGAGCAGTTCTTC
>TRBJ1-1|-|-|14|TRBV9
CASSAQGMNTEAFF
TGTGCCAGCAGCGCACAGGGAATGAACACTGAAGCTTTCTTT
>TRBJ2-1|TRBD2|many|17|TRBV4-1
CASSQFTSGRAVNEQFF
TGCGCCAGCAGCCAATTTACTAGCGGGAGGGCCGTCAATGAGCAGTTCTTC
>TRBJ2-7|TRBD2|-|15|TRBV11-2
CASSLVTSGAYEQYF
TGTGCCAGCAGCTTAGTGACTAGCGGAGCCTACGAGCAGTACTTC
>TRBJ1-1|TRBD1|many|15|TRBV30
CAFTGTGGRNTEAFF
TGTGCCTTCACCGGGACAGGGGGGAGGAACACTGAAGCTTTCTTT
>TRBJ2-1|-|-|14|TRBV11-3
CASSLAPGRNEQFF
TGTGCCAGCAGCTTAGCTCCGGGGCGGAATGAGCAGTTCTTC
>TRBJ2-5|-|many|14|TRBV5-1
CASSFGEKLETQYF
TGCGCCAGCAGCTTTGGGGAGAAGTTAGAGACCCAGTACTTC
>TRBJ1-5|TRBD1|many|16|TRBV6-1
CASSEGGTVGNQPQHF
TGTGCCAGCAGTGAAGGCGGGACAGTTGGCAATCAGCCCCAGCATTTT
>TRBJ2-7|TRBD1|-|14|TRBV12-3/TRBV12-4
CASSNRDSPHEQYF
TGTGCCAGCAGTAACCGGGACAGTCCCCACGAGCAGTACTTC
>TRBJ2-3|TRBD2|many|17|TRBV4-2
CASSLKPPSGSTDTQYF
TGTGCCAGCAGCCTTAAGCCCCCTAGCGGAAGCACAGATACGCAGTATTTT
>TRBJ2-3|-|-|14|TRBV9
CASSVGLRTDTQYF
TGTGCCAGCAGCGTTGGACTCCGCACAGATACGCAGTATTTT
>TRBJ1-1|-|-|13|TRBV19
CASSTYRNTEAFF
TGTGCCAGTAGTACTTACAGGAACACTGAAGCTTTCTTT